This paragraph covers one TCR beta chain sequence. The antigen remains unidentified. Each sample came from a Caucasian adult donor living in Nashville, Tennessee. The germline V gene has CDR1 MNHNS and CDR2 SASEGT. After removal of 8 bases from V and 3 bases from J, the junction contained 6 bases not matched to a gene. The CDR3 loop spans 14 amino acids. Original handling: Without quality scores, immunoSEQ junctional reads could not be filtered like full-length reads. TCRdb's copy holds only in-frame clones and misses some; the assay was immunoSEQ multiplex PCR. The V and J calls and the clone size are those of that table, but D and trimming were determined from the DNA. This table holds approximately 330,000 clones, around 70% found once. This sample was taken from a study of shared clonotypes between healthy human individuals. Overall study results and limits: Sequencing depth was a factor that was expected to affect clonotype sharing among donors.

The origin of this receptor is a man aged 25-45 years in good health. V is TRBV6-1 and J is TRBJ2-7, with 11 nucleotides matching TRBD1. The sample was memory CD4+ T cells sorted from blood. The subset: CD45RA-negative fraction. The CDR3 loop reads CASARGTGGYEQYF. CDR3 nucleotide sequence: TGTGCCAGCGCCCGGGGGACAGGGGGCTACGAGCAGTACTTC.